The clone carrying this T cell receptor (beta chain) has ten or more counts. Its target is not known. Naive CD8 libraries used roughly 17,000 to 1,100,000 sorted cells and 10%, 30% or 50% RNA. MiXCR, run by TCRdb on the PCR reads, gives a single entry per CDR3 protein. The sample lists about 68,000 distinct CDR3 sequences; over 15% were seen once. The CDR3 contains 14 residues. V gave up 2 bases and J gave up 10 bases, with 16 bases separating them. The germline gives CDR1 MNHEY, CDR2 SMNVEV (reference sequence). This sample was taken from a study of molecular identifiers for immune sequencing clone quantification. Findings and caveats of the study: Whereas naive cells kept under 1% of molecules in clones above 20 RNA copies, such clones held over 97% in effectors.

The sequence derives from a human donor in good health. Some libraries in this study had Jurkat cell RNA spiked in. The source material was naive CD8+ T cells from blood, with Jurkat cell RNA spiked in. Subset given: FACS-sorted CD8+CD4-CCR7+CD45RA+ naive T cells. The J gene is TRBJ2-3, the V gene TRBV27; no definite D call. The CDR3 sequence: CASSLGPLNTAQYF. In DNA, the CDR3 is TGTGCCAGCAGTTTAGGGCCGTTAAATACGGCGCAGTATTTT.